This T cell receptor beta chain was sequenced for a study of HIV-infected children after antiretroviral therapy interruption. On the study more broadly: Children's median ages were around 9.3 years and 8 years by group.

The treatment was: PENTA 11 planned treatment interruption arm or continuous ART arm. Only samples with at least 5 million viable PBMCs qualified. From thawed PBMCs, naive CD4+ CD45RA+ CD45RO- T cells were sorted. This clonotype has ten or more counts. The TCR library was built from RNA with a 3' RACE protocol and unique molecular identifiers. Each CDR3 protein is one row after TCRdb ran MiXCR on the 3' RACE reads. The repertoire includes 90,000 or so distinct CDR3 sequences, approximately 6.9% of them detected once, and around 1.1% sits in the top ten. This receptor was obtained from a pool of human donors with HIV. The source was CD45RA+ CD4+ T cells from PBMCs, pooled from several time points, collected from a donor given antiretroviral therapy, either interrupted or continuous. As to subset: naive CD4+ CD45RA+ CD45RO- T cells.

In nucleotides, the CDR3 is TGTGCCAGTAGTCATTACAGCGGGAGCGGCACCGGGGAGCTGTTTTTT. Translated, it gives CASSHYSGSGTGELFF. The chain employs TRBV19 and TRBJ2-2, with TRBD2 matching 8 bases. CDR3 length equals 16 residues. Germline-derived CDR1 and CDR2 are LNHDA and SQIVND (reference sequence). J was trimmed by 4 bases and V by 5 bases; bases with no gene match: 9.